This T cell receptor beta chain stems from a study of vaccination effects on CD4 cells after COVID-19. Profiling relied on immunoSEQ multiplex PCR, and the TCRdb table lists in-frame clones only, not all of them. The repertoire holds fewer than 30,000 clones, with over 55% as singletons. As regards this clone: Its antigen is currently unknown.

V was shortened by 5 bases and J by 5 bases, with 14 bases between the two germline ends. Germline lookup yields CDR1 SEHNR and CDR2 FQNEAQ (reference sequence). The CDR3 consists of 14 residues. Using viral peptide pools, the ViraFEST assay grew out antigen-specific CD4+ T cells prior to sequencing. The authors isolated CD4+ T cells after ten to eleven days of culture. According to the study, vaccine recipients showed no prior SARS-CoV-2 infection and negative nucleocapsid antibodies. The receptor was derived from a human donor who received a COVID-19 vaccine. The sequencing here drew on CD4+ T cells from PBMCs cultured with HCoV-OC43 spike peptides, taken before COVID-19 vaccination. Stated subset: HCoV-OC43 spike overlapping peptide pool stimulation. V and J are TRBV7-9 and TRBJ2-3; unclear D gene. CDR3 nucleotides: TGTGCCAGCAGCCCCCTCATAGTATTAGATACGCAGTATTTT. Translating gives CASSPLIVLDTQYF.